Sequencing of this T cell receptor (beta chain) was carried out in a study of T cells in Graves' hyperthyroidism and ophthalmopathy. Study results and caveats: Most thyroid-expanded clonotypes above 0.001 were also found in blood.

RNA transcripts yielded amplified TCR beta CDR3 regions. First-round RT-PCR targeting the TCR CDR3 was performed with the HTBI primer set. In TCRdb, the multiplex PCR reads were re-called with MiXCR into one record per CDR3 protein. This repertoire shows fewer than 250,000 distinct CDR3 sequences, 15% to 20% found once; its top ten account for under 35%. Per germline, CDR1 MNHEY and CDR2 SVGEGT. This CDR3 region has 14 residues. The J segment lost 2 bases and the V segment lost 6 bases, leaving 7 bases of the junction unmatched. A word on this clonotype: Its cognate antigen is unknown.

Duration under 3 months, a NOSPECS grade of at least 4, and a Clinical Activity Score of at least 3 characterized the ophthalmopathy patients. Diagnoses were established using clinical symptoms, serum thyroxine and TRAb, thyroid ultrasound and orbital computed tomography. What was sequenced was blood. This receptor was taken from a woman between 18 and 29 years old with Graves' ophthalmopathy. The chain is built from TRBV6-2 or TRBV6-3 and TRBJ2-7, with TRBD2 matching 7 bases. CDR3 loop: CASRPTLATYEQYF. As DNA, the CDR3 is TGTGCCAGCAGACCCACACTAGCGACCTACGAGCAGTACTTC.